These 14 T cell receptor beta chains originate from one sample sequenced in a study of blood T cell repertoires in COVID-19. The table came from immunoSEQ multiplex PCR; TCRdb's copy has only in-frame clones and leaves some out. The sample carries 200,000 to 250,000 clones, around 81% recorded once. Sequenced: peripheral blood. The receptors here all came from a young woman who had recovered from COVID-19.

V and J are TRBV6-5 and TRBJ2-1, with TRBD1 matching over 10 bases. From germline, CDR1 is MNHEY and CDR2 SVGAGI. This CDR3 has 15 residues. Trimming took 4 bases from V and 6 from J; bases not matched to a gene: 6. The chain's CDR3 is CASSSGTGVFNEQFF. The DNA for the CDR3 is TGTGCCAGCAGTTCCGGGACAGGGGTCTTCAATGAGCAGTTCTTC.

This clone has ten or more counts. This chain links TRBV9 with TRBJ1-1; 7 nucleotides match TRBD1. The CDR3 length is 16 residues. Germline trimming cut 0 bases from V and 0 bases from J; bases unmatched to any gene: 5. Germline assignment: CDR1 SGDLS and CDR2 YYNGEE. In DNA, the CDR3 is TGTGCCAGCAGCGTAGGAGGAGGGGGCCTGAACACTGAAGCTTTCTTT. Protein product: CASSVGGGGLNTEAFF.

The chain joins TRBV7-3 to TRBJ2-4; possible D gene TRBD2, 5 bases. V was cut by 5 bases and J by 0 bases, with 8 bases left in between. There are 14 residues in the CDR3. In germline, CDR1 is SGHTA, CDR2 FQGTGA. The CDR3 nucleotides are TGTGCCAGCAGCCCAAGCGGAGCCAAAAACATTCAGTACTTC. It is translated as CASSPSGAKNIQYF.

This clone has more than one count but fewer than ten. CDR3 bases: TGTGCCACCAGTGACACGGACAGGGGGGAAGCTTTCTTT. Translating it yields CATSDTDRGEAFF. V is TRBV24-1 and J is TRBJ1-1, with 10 nucleotides matching TRBD1. The CDR3 runs 13 residues. With 4 bases clipped from V and 8 bases from J, the junction kept 3 bases outside the gene matches. Germline V gene data show CDR1 as KGHDR and CDR2 as SFDVKD.

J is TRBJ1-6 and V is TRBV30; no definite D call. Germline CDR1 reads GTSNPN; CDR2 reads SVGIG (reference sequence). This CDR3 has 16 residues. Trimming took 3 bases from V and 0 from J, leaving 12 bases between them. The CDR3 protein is CAWRPDIASYNSPLHF. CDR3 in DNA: TGTGCCTGGAGGCCAGATATAGCCTCCTATAATTCACCCCTCCACTTT.

The CDR3 coding sequence is TGTGCCAGCAGTGAAGGGAGAGGAGCGGGAAGCTCCTACAATGAGCAGTTCTTC. The encoded protein is CASSEGRGAGSSYNEQFF. The J gene is TRBJ2-1, the V gene TRBV2, with 7 bases that match TRBD2. This CDR3 has 18 amino acids. The junction had 9 bases not matched to a gene; V was cut back by 1 base and J by 0 bases. Germline V gene data show CDR1 as SNHLY and CDR2 as FYNNEI.

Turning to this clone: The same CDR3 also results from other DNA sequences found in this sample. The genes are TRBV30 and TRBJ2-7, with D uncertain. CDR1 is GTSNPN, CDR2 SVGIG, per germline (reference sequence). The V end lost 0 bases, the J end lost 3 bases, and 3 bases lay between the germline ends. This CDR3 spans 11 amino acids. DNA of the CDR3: TGTGCCTGGAGTGTACTCTACGAGCAGTACTTC. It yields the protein CAWSVLYEQYF.

DNA of the CDR3: TGCGCCAGCAGTGAACCGGGACAGGGAAGAACAACCTACGAGCAGTACTTC. It specifies CASSEPGQGRTTYEQYF. The chain couples TRBV23-1 to TRBJ2-7; 9 positions agree with TRBD1. TRBV23-1 is placed among ORFs of uncertain function. The V gene end was trimmed by 5 bases and the J gene end by 2 bases; junction bases not matched to a gene: 13. This CDR3 has 17 residues.

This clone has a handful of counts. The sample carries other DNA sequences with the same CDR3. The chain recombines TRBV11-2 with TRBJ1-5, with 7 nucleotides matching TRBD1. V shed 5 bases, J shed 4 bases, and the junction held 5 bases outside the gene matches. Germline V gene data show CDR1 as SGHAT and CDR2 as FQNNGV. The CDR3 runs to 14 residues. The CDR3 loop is CASSPGTANQPQHF. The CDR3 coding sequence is TGTGCCAGCAGCCCCGGGACAGCGAATCAGCCCCAGCATTTT.

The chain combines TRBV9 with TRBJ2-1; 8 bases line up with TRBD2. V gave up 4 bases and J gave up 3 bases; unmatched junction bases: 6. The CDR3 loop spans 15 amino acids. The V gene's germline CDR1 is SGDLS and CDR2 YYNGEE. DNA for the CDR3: TGTGCCAGCAGCTCTGGTAGCGGGAACTACAATGAGCAGTTCTTC. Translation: CASSSGSGNYNEQFF.

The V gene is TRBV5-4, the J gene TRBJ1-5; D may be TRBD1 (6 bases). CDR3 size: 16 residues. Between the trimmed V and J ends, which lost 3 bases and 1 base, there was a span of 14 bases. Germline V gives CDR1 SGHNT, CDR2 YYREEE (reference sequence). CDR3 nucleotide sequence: TGTGCCAGCAGCTCACAGGGTGGAGGAAGCAATCAGCCCCAGCATTTT. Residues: CASSSQGGGSNQPQHF. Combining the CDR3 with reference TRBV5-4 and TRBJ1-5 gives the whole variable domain ETGVTQSPTHLIKTRGQQVTLRCSSQSGHNTVSWYQQALGQGPQFIFQYYREEENGRGNFPPRFSGLQFPNYSSELNVNALELDDSALYLCASSSQGGGSNQPQHFGDGTRLSIL.

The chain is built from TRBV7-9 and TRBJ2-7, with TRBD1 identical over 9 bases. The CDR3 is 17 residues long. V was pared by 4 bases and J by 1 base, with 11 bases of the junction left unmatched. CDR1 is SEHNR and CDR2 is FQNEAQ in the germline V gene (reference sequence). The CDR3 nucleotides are TGTGCCAGCAGCTCCCCCGACCGGGACAGGGTTTCCTACGAGCAGTACTTC. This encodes CASSSPDRDRVSYEQYF.

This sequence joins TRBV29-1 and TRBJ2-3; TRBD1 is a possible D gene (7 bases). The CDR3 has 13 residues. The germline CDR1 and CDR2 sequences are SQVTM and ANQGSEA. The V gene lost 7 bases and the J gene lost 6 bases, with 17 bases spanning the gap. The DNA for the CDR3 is TGCAGCGGGCAGGGGGGTATTGTGGATACGCAGTATTTT. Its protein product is CSGQGGIVDTQYF.

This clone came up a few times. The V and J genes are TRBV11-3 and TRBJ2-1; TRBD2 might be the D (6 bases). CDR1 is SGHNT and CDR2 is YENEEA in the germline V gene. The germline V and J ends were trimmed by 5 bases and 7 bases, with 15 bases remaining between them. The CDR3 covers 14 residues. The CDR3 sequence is CASSMPGLGNEQFF. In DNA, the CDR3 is TGTGCCAGCAGCATGCCGGGACTTGGGAATGAGCAGTTCTTC.